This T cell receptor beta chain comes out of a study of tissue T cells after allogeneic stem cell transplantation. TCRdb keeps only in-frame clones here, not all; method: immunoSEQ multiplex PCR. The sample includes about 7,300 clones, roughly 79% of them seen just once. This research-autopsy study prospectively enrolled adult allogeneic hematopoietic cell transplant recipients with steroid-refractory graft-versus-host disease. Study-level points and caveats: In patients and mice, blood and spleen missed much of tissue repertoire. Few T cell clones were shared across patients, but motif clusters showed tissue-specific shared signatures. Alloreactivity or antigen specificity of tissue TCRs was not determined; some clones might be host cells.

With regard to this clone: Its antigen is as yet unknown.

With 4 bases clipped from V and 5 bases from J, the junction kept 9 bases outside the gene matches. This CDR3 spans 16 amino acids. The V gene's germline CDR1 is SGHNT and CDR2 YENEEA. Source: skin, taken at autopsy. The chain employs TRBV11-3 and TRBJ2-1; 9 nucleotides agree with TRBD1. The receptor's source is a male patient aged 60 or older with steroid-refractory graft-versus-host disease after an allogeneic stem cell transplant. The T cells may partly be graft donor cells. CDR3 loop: CASSSKPGQGHNEQFF. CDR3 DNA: TGTGCCAGCAGCTCGAAGCCGGGACAGGGCCACAATGAGCAGTTCTTC. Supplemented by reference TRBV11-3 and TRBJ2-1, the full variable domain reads EAGVVQSPRYKIIEKKQPVAFWCNPISGHNTLYWYLQNLGQGPELLIRYENEEAVDDSQLPKDRFSAERLKGVDSTLKIQPAELGDSAVYLCASSSKPGQGHNEQFFGPGTRLTVL.